One and the same sample provided the 2 T cell receptor beta chains below, sequenced in a study of T cell responses to AZD1222 COVID-19 vaccine. This table comes from immunoSEQ multiplex PCR, and its TCRdb copy is limited to in-frame clones, with some not included. The sample contains some 150,000 clones, over 70% of which appear only once. Sample: peripheral blood, taken 28 days after the second AZD1222 dose. These receptors came from an adult who received the AZD1222 COVID-19 vaccine.

The chain joins TRBV5-1 to TRBJ2-5; D gene ambiguous. The CDR3 extends over 13 amino acids. Trimming removed 2 bases from V and 0 bases from J, with 5 bases in between. Looked up from germline, CDR1 is SGHRS and CDR2 is YFSETQ. The CDR3 coding sequence is TGCGCCAGCAGCTTAACGCACCAAGAGACCCAGTACTTC. It encodes CASSLTHQETQYF.

The rearrangement joins TRBV28 to TRBJ2-7; TRBD2 matches at 8 bases. V gave up 7 bases and J gave up 2 bases; unmatched junction bases: 13. This CDR3 has 16 residues. Germline-derived CDR1 and CDR2 are MDHEN and SYDVKM. The CDR3 nucleotides are TGTGCCAGCACCCTTTACGGGATAGCGGGGACCTACGAGCAGTACTTC. Translating gives CASTLYGIAGTYEQYF.